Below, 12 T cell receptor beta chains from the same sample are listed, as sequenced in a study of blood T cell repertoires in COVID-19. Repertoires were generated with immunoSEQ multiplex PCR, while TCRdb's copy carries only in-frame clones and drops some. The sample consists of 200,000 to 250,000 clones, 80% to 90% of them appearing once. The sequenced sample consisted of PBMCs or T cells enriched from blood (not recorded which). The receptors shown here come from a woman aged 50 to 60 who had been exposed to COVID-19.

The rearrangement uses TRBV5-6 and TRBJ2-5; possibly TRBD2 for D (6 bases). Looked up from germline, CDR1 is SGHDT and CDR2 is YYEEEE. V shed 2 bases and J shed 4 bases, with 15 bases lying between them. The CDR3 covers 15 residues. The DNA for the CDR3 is TGTGCCAGCAGCTTTGGAGGGAGGAGTTCAGAGACCCAGTACTTC. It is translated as CASSFGGRSSETQYF. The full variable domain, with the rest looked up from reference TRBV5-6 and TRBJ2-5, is DAGVTQSPTHLIKTRGQQVTLRCSPKSGHDTVSWYQQALGQGPQFIFQYYEEEERQRGNFPDRFSGHQFPNYSSELNVNALLLGDSALYLCASSFGGRSSETQYFGPGTRLLVL.

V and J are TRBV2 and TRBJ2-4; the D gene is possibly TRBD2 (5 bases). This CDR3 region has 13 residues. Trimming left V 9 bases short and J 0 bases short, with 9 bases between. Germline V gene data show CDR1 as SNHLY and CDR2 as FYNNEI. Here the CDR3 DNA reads TGTGCCAGTAACGGACTAGCCAAAAACATTCAGTACTTC. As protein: CASNGLAKNIQYF.

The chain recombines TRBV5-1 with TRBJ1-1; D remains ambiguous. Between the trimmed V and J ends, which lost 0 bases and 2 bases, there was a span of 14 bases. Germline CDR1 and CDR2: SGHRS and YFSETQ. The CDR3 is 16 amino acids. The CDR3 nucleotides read TGCGCCAGCAGCTTGGGGTCGTTACTTTCTAACACTGAAGCTTTCTTT. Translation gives CASSLGSLLSNTEAFF.

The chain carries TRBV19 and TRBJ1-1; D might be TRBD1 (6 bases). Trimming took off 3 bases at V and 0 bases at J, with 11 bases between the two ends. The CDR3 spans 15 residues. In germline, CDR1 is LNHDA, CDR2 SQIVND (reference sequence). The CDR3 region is CASSIRGIMNTEAFF. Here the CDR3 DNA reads TGTGCCAGTAGTATTAGGGGGATAATGAACACTGAAGCTTTCTTT.

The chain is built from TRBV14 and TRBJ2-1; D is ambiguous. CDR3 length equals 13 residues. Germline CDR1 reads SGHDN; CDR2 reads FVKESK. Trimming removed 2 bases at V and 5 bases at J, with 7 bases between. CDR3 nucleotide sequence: TGTGCCAGCAGCCAATGGCAGAACAATGAGCAGTTCTTC. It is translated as CASSQWQNNEQFF.

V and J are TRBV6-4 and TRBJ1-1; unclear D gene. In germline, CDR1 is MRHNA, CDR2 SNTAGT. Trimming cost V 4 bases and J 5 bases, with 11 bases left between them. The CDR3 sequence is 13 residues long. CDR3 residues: CASSGEDGTEAFF. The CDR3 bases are TGTGCCAGCAGTGGCGAGGATGGGACTGAAGCTTTCTTT.

CDR3 DNA: TGCGCCAGCAGCTCACAGGGCTACGAGCAGTACTTC. Translated: CASSSQGYEQYF. The V call is TRBV5-1, the J call TRBJ2-7, with D possibly matching TRBD1 (6 bases). With 3 bases removed from V and 3 bases from J, the gap between germline ends came to 7 bases. CDR3 length: 12 amino acids. From germline, CDR1 is SGHRS and CDR2 YFSETQ.

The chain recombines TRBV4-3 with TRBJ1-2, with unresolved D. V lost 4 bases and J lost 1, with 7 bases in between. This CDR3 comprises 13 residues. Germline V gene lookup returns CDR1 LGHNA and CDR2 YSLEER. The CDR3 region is CASSPGVNYGYTF. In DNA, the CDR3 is TGCGCCAGCAGCCCCGGGGTTAACTATGGCTACACCTTC.

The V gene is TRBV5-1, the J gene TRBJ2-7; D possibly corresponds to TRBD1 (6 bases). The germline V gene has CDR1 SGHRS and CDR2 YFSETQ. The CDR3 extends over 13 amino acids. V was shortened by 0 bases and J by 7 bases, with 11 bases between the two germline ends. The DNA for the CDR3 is TGCGCCAGCAGCTTGGTACAGGGTGGTGAGCAGTACTTC. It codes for CASSLVQGGEQYF.

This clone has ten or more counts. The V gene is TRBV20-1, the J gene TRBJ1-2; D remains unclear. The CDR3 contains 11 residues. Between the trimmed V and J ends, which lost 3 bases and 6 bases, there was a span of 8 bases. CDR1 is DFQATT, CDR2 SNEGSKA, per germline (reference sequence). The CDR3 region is CSARGGDGYTF. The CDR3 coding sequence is TGCAGTGCTAGGGGCGGGGATGGCTACACCTTC.

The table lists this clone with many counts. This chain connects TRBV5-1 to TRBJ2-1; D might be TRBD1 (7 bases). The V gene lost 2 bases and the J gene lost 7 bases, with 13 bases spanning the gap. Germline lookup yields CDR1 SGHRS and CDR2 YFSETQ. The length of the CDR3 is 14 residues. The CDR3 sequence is CASSFIQGRNEQFF. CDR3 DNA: TGCGCCAGCAGCTTCATACAGGGGAGGAATGAGCAGTTCTTC.

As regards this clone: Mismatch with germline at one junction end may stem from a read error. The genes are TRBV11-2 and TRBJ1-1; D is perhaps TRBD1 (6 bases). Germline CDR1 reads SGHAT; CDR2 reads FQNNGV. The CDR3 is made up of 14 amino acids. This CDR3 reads CASSSGVADTEAFF. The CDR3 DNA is TGTGCCAGCAGCTCAGGGGTGGCGGACACTGAGGCTTTCTTT.